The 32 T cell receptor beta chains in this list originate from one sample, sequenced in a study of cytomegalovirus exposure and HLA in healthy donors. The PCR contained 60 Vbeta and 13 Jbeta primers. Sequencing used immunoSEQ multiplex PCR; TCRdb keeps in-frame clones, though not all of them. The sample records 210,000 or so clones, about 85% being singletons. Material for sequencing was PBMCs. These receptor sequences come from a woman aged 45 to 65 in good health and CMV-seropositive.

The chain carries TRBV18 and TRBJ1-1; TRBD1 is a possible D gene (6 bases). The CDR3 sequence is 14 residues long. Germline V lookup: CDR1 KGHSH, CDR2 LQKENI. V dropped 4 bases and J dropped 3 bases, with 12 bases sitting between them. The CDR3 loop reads CASSLGQRDTEAFF. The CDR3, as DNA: TGTGCCAGCTCACTGGGACAAAGGGACACTGAAGCTTTCTTT. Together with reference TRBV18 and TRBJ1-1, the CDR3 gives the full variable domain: NAGVMQNPRHLVRRRGQEARLRCSPMKGHSHVYWYRQLPEEGLKFMVYLQKENIIDESGMPKERFSAEFPKEGPSILRIQQVVRGDSAAYFCASSLGQRDTEAFFGQGTRLTVV.

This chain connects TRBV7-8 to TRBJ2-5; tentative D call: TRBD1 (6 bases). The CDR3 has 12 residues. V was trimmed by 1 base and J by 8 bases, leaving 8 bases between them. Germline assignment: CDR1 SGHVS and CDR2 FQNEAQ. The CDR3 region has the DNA TGTGCCAGCAGCTTAGTACAGGGAACCCAGTACTTC. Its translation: CASSLVQGTQYF.

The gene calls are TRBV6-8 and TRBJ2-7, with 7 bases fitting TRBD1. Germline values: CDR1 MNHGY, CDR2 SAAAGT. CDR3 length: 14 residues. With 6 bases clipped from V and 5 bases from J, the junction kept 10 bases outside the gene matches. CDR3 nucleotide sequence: TGTGCCAGCAGCCATGATGACAGGGCCAACGAGCAGTACTTC. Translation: CASSHDDRANEQYF.

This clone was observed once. CDR3 protein: CASSLGLWRGGSREQFF. CDR3 in DNA: TGCGCCAGCAGCTTGGGCCTTTGGAGGGGGGGTTCGAGGGAGCAGTTCTTC. The chain couples TRBV5-1 to TRBJ2-1; D might be TRBD2 (7 bases). V was clipped by 0 bases and J by 10 bases, with 23 bases between them. The germline V gene has CDR1 SGHRS and CDR2 YFSETQ. The CDR3 extends over 17 amino acids.

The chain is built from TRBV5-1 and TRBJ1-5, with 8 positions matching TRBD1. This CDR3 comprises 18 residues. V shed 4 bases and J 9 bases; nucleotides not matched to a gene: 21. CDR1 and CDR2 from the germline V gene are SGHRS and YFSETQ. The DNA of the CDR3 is TGCGCCAGCAGCCTCCGGGACAGGCACCAGGTAAAGGTGTGGCCCCAGCATTTT. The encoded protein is CASSLRDRHQVKVWPQHF.

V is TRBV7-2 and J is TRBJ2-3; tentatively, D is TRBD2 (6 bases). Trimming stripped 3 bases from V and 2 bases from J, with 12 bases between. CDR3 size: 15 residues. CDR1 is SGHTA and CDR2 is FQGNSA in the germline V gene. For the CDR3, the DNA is TGTGCCAGCAGCTTCGGGGGAGCCCCCACAGATACGCAGTATTTT. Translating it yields CASSFGGAPTDTQYF. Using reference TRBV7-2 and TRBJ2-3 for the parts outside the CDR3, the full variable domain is GAGVSQSPSNKVTEKGKDVELRCDPISGHTALYWYRQSLGQGLEFLIYFQGNSAPDKSGLPSDRFSAERTGGSVSTLTIQRTQQEDSAVYLCASSFGGAPTDTQYFGPGTRLTVL.

The DNA for the CDR3 is TGTGCCAGCAGTGACCAGGGCGATTCACCCCTCCACTTT. Translated, it gives CASSDQGDSPLHF. This chain joins TRBV25-1 and TRBJ1-6, with D possibly TRBD1 on 5 matching bases. This CDR3 is built from 13 residues. CDR1 MGHDK and CDR2 SYGVNS come from the germline V gene. The V and J ends lost 3 bases and 8 bases respectively, with 8 bases between them.

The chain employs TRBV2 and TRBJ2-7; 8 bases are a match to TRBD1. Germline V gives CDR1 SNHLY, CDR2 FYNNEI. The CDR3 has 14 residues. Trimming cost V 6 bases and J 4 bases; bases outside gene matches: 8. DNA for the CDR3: TGTGCCAGCAGCCTTCAGGGGGCTGTGTACGAGCAGTACTTC. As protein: CASSLQGAVYEQYF.

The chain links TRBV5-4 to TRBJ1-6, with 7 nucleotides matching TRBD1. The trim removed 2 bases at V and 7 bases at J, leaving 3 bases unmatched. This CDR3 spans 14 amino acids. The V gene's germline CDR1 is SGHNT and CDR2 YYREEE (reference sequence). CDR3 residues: CASSFSRGNSPLHF. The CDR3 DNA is TGTGCCAGCAGCTTTAGCAGGGGGAATTCACCCCTCCACTTT.

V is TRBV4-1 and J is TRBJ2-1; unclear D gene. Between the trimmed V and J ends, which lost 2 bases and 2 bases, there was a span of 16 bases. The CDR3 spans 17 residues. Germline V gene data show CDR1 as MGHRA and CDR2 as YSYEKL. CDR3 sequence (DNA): TGCGCCAGCAGCCAAATGGCCAGGAAAATAGCCTACAATGAGCAGTTCTTC. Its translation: CASSQMARKIAYNEQFF.

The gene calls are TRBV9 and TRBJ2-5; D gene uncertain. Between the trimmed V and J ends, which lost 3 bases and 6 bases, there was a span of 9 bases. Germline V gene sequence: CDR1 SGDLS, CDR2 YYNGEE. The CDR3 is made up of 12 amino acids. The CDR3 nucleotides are TGTGCCAGCAGCGACAGAAGTCAGACCCAGTACTTC. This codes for CASSDRSQTQYF.

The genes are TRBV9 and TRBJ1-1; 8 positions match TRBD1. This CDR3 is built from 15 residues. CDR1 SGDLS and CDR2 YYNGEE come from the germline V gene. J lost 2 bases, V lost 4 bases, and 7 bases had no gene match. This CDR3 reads CASSPEQGENTEAFF. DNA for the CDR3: TGTGCCAGCAGCCCCGAACAGGGGGAAAACACTGAAGCTTTCTTT. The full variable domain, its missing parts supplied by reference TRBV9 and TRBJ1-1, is DSGVTQTPKHLITATGQRVTLRCSPRSGDLSVYWYQQSLDQGLQFLIQYYNGEERAKGNILERFSAQQFPDLHSELNLSSLELGDSALYFCASSPEQGENTEAFFGQGTRLTVV.

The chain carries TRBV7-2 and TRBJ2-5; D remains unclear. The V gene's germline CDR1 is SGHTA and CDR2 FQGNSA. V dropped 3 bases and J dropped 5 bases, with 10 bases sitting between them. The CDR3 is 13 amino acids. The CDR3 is CASSFFTEETQYF. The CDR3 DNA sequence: TGTGCCAGCAGCTTTTTCACGGAGGAGACCCAGTACTTC.

The CDR3 sequence is CASSLAGGQGIAAFF. DNA of the CDR3: TGTGCCAGCAGCTTAGCCGGGGGACAGGGTATCGCAGCTTTCTTT. The chain is built from TRBV7-9 and TRBJ1-1; TRBD1 matches at 9 bases. With 0 bases clipped from V and 10 bases from J, the junction kept 9 bases outside the gene matches. The CDR3 spans 15 residues. CDR1 and CDR2 from the germline V gene are SEHNR and FQNEAQ (reference sequence).

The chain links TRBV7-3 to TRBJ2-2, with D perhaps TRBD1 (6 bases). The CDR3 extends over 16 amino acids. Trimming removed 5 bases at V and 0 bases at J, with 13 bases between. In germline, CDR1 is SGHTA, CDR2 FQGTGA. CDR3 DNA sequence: TGTGCCAGCAGCCGCGCAGGGGACGCGAACACCGGGGAGCTGTTTTTT. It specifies CASSRAGDANTGELFF.

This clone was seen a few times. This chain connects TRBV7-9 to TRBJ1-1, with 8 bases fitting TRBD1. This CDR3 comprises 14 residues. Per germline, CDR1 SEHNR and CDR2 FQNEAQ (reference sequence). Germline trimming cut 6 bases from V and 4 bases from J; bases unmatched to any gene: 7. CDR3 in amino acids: CASSPDRARTEAFF. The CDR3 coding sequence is TGTGCCAGCAGTCCGGACAGGGCGCGCACTGAAGCTTTCTTT.

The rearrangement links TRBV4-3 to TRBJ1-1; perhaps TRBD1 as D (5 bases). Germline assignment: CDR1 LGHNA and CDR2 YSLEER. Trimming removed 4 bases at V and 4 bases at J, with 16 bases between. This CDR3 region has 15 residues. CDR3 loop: CASSLAGGGATEAFF. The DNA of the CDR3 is TGCGCCAGCAGCCTCGCTGGTGGTGGGGCCACTGAAGCTTTCTTT.

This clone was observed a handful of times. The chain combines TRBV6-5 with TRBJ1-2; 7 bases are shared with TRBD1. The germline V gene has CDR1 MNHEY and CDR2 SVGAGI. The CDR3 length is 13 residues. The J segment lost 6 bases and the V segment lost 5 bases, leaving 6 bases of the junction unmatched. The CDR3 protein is CASSDRESDGYTF. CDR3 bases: TGTGCCAGCAGTGACAGGGAGTCTGATGGCTACACCTTC.

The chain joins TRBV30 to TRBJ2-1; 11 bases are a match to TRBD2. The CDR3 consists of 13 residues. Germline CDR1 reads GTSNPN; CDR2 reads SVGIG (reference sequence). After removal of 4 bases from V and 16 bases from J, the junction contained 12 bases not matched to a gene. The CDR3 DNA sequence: TGTGCCTGGAACGGGCTAGCGGGGGGAAAAGGATTCTTC. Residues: CAWNGLAGGKGFF.

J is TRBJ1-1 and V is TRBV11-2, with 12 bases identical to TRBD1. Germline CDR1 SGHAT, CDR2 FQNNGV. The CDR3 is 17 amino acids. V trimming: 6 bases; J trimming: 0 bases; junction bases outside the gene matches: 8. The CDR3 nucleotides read TGTGCCAGCAGGAAGGGACAGGGGGCTCTTATGAACACTGAAGCTTTCTTT. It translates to CASRKGQGALMNTEAFF.

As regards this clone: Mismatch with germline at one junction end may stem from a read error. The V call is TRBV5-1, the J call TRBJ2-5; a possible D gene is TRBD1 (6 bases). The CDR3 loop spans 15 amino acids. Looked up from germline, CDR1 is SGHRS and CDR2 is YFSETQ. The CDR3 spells CASSVAGDPREAQYF. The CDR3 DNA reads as TGCGCCAGCAGCGTCGCAGGGGACCCAAGAGAGGCCCAGTACTTC.

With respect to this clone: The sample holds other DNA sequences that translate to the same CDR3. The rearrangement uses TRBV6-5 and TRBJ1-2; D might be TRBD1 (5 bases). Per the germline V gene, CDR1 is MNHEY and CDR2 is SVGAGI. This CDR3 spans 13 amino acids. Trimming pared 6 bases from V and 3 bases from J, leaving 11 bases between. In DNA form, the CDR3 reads TGTGCCAGCAGCCCAACGGGGGACTATGGCTACACCTTC. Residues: CASSPTGDYGYTF.

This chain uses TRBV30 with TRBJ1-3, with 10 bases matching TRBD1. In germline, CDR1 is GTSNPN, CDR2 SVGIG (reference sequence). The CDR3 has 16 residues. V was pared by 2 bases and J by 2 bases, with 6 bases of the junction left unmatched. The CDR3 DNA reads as TGTGCCTGGAGTTCCCCCGGGACAGGGGCTGGAAACACCATATATTTT. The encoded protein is CAWSSPGTGAGNTIYF.

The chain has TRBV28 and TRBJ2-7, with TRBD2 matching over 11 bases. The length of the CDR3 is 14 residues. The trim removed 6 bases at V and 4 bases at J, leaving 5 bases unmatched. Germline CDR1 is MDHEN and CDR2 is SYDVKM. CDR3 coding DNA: TGTGCCAGCAGCATAGCGGGGGGGCGATACGAGCAGTACTTC. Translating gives CASSIAGGRYEQYF.

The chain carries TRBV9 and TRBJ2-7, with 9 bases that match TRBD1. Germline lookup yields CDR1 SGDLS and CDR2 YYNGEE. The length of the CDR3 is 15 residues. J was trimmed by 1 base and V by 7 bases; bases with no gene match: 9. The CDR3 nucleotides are TGTGCCAGCTCTCCGGGACAGGGCCTTTCCTACGAGCAGTACTTC. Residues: CASSPGQGLSYEQYF.

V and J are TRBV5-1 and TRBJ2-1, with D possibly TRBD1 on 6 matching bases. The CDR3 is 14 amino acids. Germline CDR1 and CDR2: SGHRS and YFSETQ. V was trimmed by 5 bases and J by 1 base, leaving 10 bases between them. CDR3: CASRTGQSYNEQFF. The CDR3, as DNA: TGCGCCAGCAGGACCGGACAGTCCTACAATGAGCAGTTCTTC.

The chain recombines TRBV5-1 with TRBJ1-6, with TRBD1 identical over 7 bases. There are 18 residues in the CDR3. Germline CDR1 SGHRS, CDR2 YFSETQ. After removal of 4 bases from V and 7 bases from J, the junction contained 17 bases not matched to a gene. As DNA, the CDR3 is TGCGCCAGCAGCACGCTACCCTCCGTGACAGGGCAAAATTCACCCCTCCACTTT. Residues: CASSTLPSVTGQNSPLHF.

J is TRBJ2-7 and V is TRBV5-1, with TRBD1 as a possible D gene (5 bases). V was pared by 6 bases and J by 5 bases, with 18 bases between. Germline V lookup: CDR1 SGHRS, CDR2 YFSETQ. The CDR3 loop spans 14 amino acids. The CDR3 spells CASKSGYRSNEQYF. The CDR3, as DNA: TGCGCCAGCAAATCAGGGTATCGGTCTAACGAGCAGTACTTC.

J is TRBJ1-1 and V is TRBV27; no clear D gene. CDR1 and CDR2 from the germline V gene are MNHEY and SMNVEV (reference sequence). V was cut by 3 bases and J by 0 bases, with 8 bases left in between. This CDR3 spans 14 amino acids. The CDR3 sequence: CASSFQAMNTEAFF. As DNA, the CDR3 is TGTGCCAGCAGTTTCCAGGCCATGAACACTGAAGCTTTCTTT.

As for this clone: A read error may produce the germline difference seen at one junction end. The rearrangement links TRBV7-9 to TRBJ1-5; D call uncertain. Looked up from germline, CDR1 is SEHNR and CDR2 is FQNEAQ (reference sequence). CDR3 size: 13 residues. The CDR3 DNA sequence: TGTGCCGGCAGCTTTGAGAGCAATCAGCCCCAGCATTTT. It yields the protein CAGSFESNQPQHF.

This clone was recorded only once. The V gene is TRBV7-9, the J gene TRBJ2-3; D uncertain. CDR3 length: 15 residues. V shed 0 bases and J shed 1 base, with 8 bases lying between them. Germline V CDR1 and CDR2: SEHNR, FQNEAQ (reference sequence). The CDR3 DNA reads TGTGCCAGCAGCTTAGCCGTGACTGGCACAGATACGCAGTATTTT. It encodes CASSLAVTGTDTQYF.

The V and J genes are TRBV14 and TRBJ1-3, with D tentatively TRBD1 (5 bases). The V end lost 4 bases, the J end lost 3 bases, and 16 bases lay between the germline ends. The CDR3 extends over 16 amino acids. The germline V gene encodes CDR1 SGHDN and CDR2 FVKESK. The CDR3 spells CASSPGLGLRGNTIYF. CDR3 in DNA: TGTGCCAGCAGCCCGGGTTTGGGACTGCGTGGAAACACCATATATTTT.